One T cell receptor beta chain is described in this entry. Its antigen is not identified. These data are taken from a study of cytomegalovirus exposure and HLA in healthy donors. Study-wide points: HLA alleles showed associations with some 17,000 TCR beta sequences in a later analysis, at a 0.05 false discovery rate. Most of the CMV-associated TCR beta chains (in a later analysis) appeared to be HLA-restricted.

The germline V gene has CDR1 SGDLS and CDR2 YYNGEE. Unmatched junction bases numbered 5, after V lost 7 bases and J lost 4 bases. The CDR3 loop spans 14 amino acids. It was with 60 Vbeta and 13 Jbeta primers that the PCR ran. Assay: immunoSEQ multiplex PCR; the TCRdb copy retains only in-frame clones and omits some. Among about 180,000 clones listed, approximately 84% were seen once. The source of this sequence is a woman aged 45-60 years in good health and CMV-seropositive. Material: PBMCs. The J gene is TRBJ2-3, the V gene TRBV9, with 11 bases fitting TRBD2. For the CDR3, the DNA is TGTGCCAGCGGTAGCGGGGGGGCCCCAGATACGCAGTATTTT. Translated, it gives CASGSGGAPDTQYF.